This TCR beta chain came from a study of blood T cell repertoires in COVID-19. At the level of the study: The samples span acute and convalescent COVID-19 from the United States, Italy and Spain. Sources were T cells, B-cell-depleted T cells, or PBMCs; the material itself was cDNA or gDNA.

CDR3 size: 13 residues. Looked up from germline, CDR1 is SQVTM and CDR2 is ANQGSEA. V lost 4 bases to trimming and J lost 3 bases; unmatched junction nucleotides: 4. Under the authors' procedure: Researchers report that nucleated cell counts were estimated from reference gene primer amplification. Here immunoSEQ multiplex PCR was the method, and the copy in TCRdb shows in-frame clones only, minus some. The DNA was the basis for D and trimming; V, J and clone size are from that table. The data show around 170,000 clones, approximately 90% seen once. The sequence came from a man younger than 30 who had recovered from COVID-19. The rearrangement joins TRBV29-1 to TRBJ2-7, with 9 bases lining up with TRBD2. Material: peripheral blood. CDR3 bases: TGCAGCGTTGCCGTGACTAGCGGCTACGAGCAGTACTTC. Its protein is CSVAVTSGYEQYF.